This T cell receptor beta chain was identified during a study of cytomegalovirus exposure and HLA in healthy donors. General observations from the study: Investigators reported approximately 150 TCR beta chains as tied to cytomegalovirus. In a later analysis, a genetic analysis reported fewer productive-TCR N-insertions in an Asian-associated ancestry cluster than the cohort average.

This PCR relied on a set of 60 Vbeta primers and 13 Jbeta primers. Data came from immunoSEQ multiplex PCR; TCRdb stores just in-frame clones and leaves some out. Of 150,000 to 200,000 clones listed, almost 85% are singletons. This clone was counted a single time. Its target is unknown. The CDR3 is 14 residues long. Between the trimmed V and J ends, which lost 5 bases and 2 bases, there was a span of 11 bases. CDR1 is MNHNY and CDR2 is SVGAGI in the germline V gene (reference sequence). The sequence was obtained from a boy aged 5 to 17 in good health and CMV-seronegative. The rearrangement links TRBV6-6 to TRBJ2-3, with D perhaps TRBD1 (6 bases). Sequences were obtained from PBMCs. The CDR3 nucleotides read TGTGCCAGCAGTCGGCAGGGGCCCACAGATACGCAGTATTTT. This encodes CASSRQGPTDTQYF.